The source of this T cell receptor beta chain is a study of blood T cell repertoires in COVID-19. As originally analysed: Reference gene primer amplification yielded estimated nucleated cell counts. Libraries were prepared by immunoSEQ multiplex PCR; TCRdb keeps only in-frame clonotypes and omits some of them. D and trimming were read from the DNA, whereas the V and J calls and clone size are those reported in that table. Of roughly 230,000 clones in the sample, 82% were seen once. This CDR3 comprises 15 residues. CDR1 ENHRY and CDR2 SYGVKD come from the germline V gene. J gave up 5 bases and V 6 bases, and 9 bases lay outside the gene matches.

The gene calls are TRBV10-3 and TRBJ1-4; TRBD1 matches 7 bases. The TCR comes from a woman aged 60-75 years who had recovered from COVID-19. Material: PBMCs or T cells enriched from blood (not recorded which). Written as DNA, the CDR3 is TGTGCCATCAGCAAAACCTCGACAGGGAATGAAAAACTGTTTTTT. This sequence encodes CAISKTSTGNEKLFF.